This TCR beta chain originates from a study of T cell responses to AZD1222 COVID-19 vaccine. The CDR3 totals 14 residues. The ends lost 7 bases at V and 6 bases at J; junction bases unmatched: 7. The germline gives CDR1 LNHDA, CDR2 SQIVND (reference sequence). This clone turned up a few times. Its antigen is unidentified. General study results and limits: White British people made up most donors, females outnumbered males, and clonal diversity was possibly underestimated.

TCRdb's copy holds only in-frame clones and misses some; the assay was immunoSEQ multiplex PCR. The table has around 150,000 clones, almost 90% seen once. This clonotype was obtained from an adult in good health. Sequenced here: peripheral blood, sampled on day 0 of AZD1222 vaccination. The chain recombines TRBV19 with TRBJ2-2; 8 bases agree with TRBD2. The DNA for the CDR3 is TGTGCCAGTACTCGCCGGCGGGGGGCCGGGGAGCTGTTTTTT. It encodes CASTRRRGAGELFF.